The 10 T cell receptor beta chains presented below share a single source sample, sequenced in a study of T-cell reconstitution after alpha-beta-depleted transplantation in children. Unique molecular identifiers were built into the TCRbeta library. MiXCR, applied by TCRdb to the PCR reads, yields one record per CDR3 protein. The data show roughly 500,000 distinct CDR3 sequences, 15% to 20% seen once. The specimen comprised PBMCs from the stem cell graft donor, sampled from the stem cell graft. The receptors were sampled from a human donor who donated a stem cell graft to a child with acute lymphoblastic leukemia.

The chain joins TRBV4-2 to TRBJ2-2; D gene unclear. This CDR3 has 15 amino acids. V was trimmed by 1 base and J by 3 bases, leaving 9 bases between them. Germline V gives CDR1 LGHNA, CDR2 YNFKEQ. CDR3 coding DNA: TGTGCCAGCAGCCAAGGAAGGTCTGACACCGGGGAGCTGTTTTTT. Its translation: CASSQGRSDTGELFF.

Concerning this clonotype itself: At one boundary the junction diverges from the germline segment, which might be a read error. The chain links TRBV2 to TRBJ1-1; possibly TRBD1 for D (6 bases). Per the germline V gene, CDR1 is SNHLY and CDR2 is FYNNEI. This CDR3 comprises 15 residues. The CDR3 loop reads CASREEQGVNTEAFF. For the CDR3, the DNA is TGTGCCAGCAGGGAAGAACAGGGTGTGAACACTGAAGCTTTCTTT.

The chain combines TRBV6-5 with TRBJ1-1; no clear D. Per the germline V gene, CDR1 is MNHEY and CDR2 is SVGAGI. This CDR3 is built from 13 residues. V dropped 4 bases and J dropped 3 bases, with 9 bases sitting between them. CDR3 sequence reads: CASSFYMDTEAFF. The CDR3, as DNA: TGTGCCAGCAGTTTCTACATGGACACTGAAGCTTTCTTT.

The chain recombines TRBV10-2 with TRBJ2-1; TRBD1 or TRBD2 may be the D gene (5 bases each). Germline lookup yields CDR1 WSHSY and CDR2 SAAADI. The CDR3 extends over 15 amino acids. V gave up 7 bases and J gave up 3 bases, with 16 bases separating them. CDR3 sequence (DNA): TGCGCCAGCACCCGAGTCGGGACCAACTACAATGAGCAGTTCTTC. Amino acids: CASTRVGTNYNEQFF.

This clonotype has just a few counts. V and J are TRBV7-2 and TRBJ2-3; the D gene is possibly TRBD2 (6 bases). The CDR3 covers 13 residues. With 0 bases removed from V and 7 bases from J, the gap between germline ends came to 8 bases. The germline V gene encodes CDR1 SGHTA and CDR2 FQGNSA. The CDR3 coding sequence is TGTGCCAGCAGCTTAGCGGGAGGAAATACGCAGTATTTT. Encoded protein: CASSLAGGNTQYF.

The CDR3 nucleotides are TGTGCCAGTAGCGGTGAGGGCACAGATACGCAGTATTTT. As protein: CASSGEGTDTQYF. The chain is built from TRBV12-3 or TRBV12-4 and TRBJ2-3; D is perhaps TRBD2 (6 bases). V was shortened by 9 bases and J by 1 base, with 11 bases between the two germline ends. This CDR3 has 13 amino acids.

V usage is TRBV27 and J usage is TRBJ1-1; weak D call: TRBD1 (5 bases). The CDR3 totals 12 residues. In germline, CDR1 is MNHEY, CDR2 SMNVEV (reference sequence). Trimming left V 4 bases short and J 7 bases short, with 10 bases between. CDR3 sequence reads: CASSWGGGEAFF. CDR3 nucleotides: TGTGCCAGCAGTTGGGGGGGAGGTGAAGCTTTCTTT.

A few counts support this clonotype. The rearrangement links TRBV6-2 or TRBV6-3 to TRBJ2-1, with 11 bases matching TRBD2. Germline CDR1 MNHEY, CDR2 SVGEGT. The CDR3 is 15 residues long. The V segment lost 2 bases and the J segment 5 bases; nucleotides outside the gene matches: 2. CDR3 amino acids: CASSYMGLADNEQFF. Here the CDR3 DNA reads TGTGCCAGCAGTTACATGGGACTAGCGGACAATGAGCAGTTCTTC.

This clonotype has only a few counts. V gene TRBV5-1 combines with J gene TRBJ2-7; D is uncertain. With 0 bases removed from V and 2 bases from J, the gap between germline ends came to 6 bases. Germline V gene data show CDR1 as SGHRS and CDR2 as YFSETQ. The length of the CDR3 is 13 residues. The CDR3 DNA reads TGCGCCAGCAGCTTGGGGAACGCCTACGAGCAGTACTTC. As protein: CASSLGNAYEQYF.

The chain joins TRBV12-3 or TRBV12-4 to TRBJ2-1; 12 bases agree with TRBD2. The CDR3 extends over 14 amino acids. The trim removed 7 bases at V and 10 bases at J, leaving 8 bases unmatched. This CDR3 is CASTPGLAGGEQFF. CDR3 bases: TGTGCCAGCACCCCGGGACTAGCGGGTGGGGAGCAGTTCTTC.